These T cell receptor beta chains were read from a single sample in a study of T-cell reconstitution after alpha-beta-depleted transplantation in children. TCRdb re-analysed the PCR reads in MiXCR, keeping a single row per CDR3 protein. Of 250,000 to 400,000 distinct CDR3 sequences listed, around 25% are singletons. The starting material was PBMCs, mostly from graft donor cells, obtained 180 days after TCRalphabeta/CD19-depleted stem cell transplant. These receptors originate from a male patient younger than 18 who had a stem cell transplant for acute lymphoblastic leukemia, so the T cells may come from the graft donor. The CDR3 runs from the conserved cysteine through the conserved F or W.

V | CDR3
TRBV5-1 | CASSPSGIRVREQYF
TRBV12-3/TRBV12-4 | CASSPRLAGGLNRDEQFF
TRBV19 | CASTAQGGAATNEKLFF
TRBV19 | CASSIYRGRQFF
TRBV25-1 | CASSELNEKLFF
TRBV5-1 | CASGPTAYGYTF
TRBV20-1 | CSAIGETQYF
TRBV6-5 | CASSHRVADTQYF
TRBV5-6 | CASSPISGQETQYF
TRBV2 | CASDDSYEQYF
TRBV20-1 | CSARDFRVASSYNEQFF
TRBV7-2 | CASSLATGTGPGNTIYF
TRBV20-1 | CSARGLGVANEQFF
TRBV9 | CASSPRTSGWNTGELFF
TRBV7-9 | CASSLFGTPLRNTIYF
TRBV4-1 | CASSQEHASYEQYF
TRBV7-9 | CASSLTGKPYEQYF
TRBV24-1 | CATSDPGAKNIQYF
TRBV6-1 | CASSERSFANTGELFF
TRBV9 | CASSVEGFQGGNSNQPQHF
TRBV2 | CASSPGTRAKNEQFF
TRBV4-1 | CASSGTGGLLAGRETQYF
TRBV20-1 | CSARAGPLYEQYF
TRBV20-1 | CSAKGQVHLTANYGYTF
TRBV29-1 | CSVSQGIQYF
TRBV20-1 | CSATGTSPAEQFF
TRBV4-1 | CASSQDPDRHYSNQPQHF
TRBV24-1 | CATRGYDKNTGELFF
TRBV25-1 | CASAYGHEQFF
TRBV29-1 | CSGTTLTDTQYF
TRBV4-2 | CASSHRERINTGELFF
TRBV5-1 | CASSGTPVEKLFF
TRBV5-1 | CASSIIRATEAFF
TRBV5-1 | CASSPIAGNEDEQFF
TRBV30 | CASSQGAGGELFF
TRBV28 | CASTPGTGFRQPQHF
TRBV7-9 | CASSLVATYNEQFF
TRBV27 | CASSFSHDPRRSYEQYF
TRBV5-1 | CASSFESWETQYF
TRBV15 | CATSPTVSYEQYF
TRBV4-2 | CASSQVRTSSSYEQYF
TRBV2 | CASSVVSGSSYEQYF
TRBV20-1 | CSARRGYDTQYF
TRBV11-2 | CASSLGDVAGGPSVRSPEQFF
TRBV20-1 | CSARDPRTGIETQYF
TRBV4-1 | CAMALRGEQYF
TRBV12-3/TRBV12-4 | CASRLREQQPGELFF
TRBV5-6 | CASSLARGRYEQYF
TRBV12-3/TRBV12-4 | CASSSQDNYGYTF
TRBV29-1 | CSVRTGVGNTEAFF